The next 22 T cell receptor beta chains were all read from a single sample in a study of chemoradiotherapy in HPV16-positive cancers (dated 2022 in TCRdb). Library generation was performed with the immunoSEQ multiplex PCR assay. TCRdb mirrors the immuneACCESS table, restricted to in-frame sequences. Some clones are absent from its copies; in checked studies, under half trace to an unresolved V gene, and the reason for the others is unknown. The sample data list about 22,000 clones, and roughly 92% of these were observed just once. The top ten hold roughly a sixth of the sample. Material: blood, obtained from a patient who underwent chemoradiotherapy. Receptors originate from a human donor with HPV-associated anogenital cancer.

Notes on this clone: This same CDR3 is encoded by further DNA sequences in the sample. The chain recombines TRBV5-4 with TRBJ1-1; no reliable D call. This CDR3 has 15 residues. Trimming pared 4 bases from V and 1 base from J, leaving 14 bases between. Germline V gene sequence: CDR1 SGHNT, CDR2 YYREEE (reference sequence). The DNA for the CDR3 is TGTGCCAGCAGCCTGGTTCTGGGCGAGAACACTGAAGCTTTCTTT. Translated, it gives CASSLVLGENTEAFF.

The chain joins TRBV11-2 to TRBJ2-5; tentative D call: TRBD2 (6 bases). This CDR3 is built from 15 residues. V was trimmed by 1 base and J by 4 bases, leaving 13 bases between them. Germline CDR1 and CDR2: SGHAT and FQNNGV. CDR3 nucleotide sequence: TGTGCCAGCAGCTTAGGCCGCTTGGGGGGAGAGACCCAGTACTTC. This gives the protein CASSLGRLGGETQYF.

J is TRBJ1-2 and V is TRBV11-2, with 8 nucleotides matching TRBD1. The CDR3 covers 14 residues. With 7 bases clipped from V and 5 bases from J, the junction kept 9 bases outside the gene matches. Germline CDR1 and CDR2: SGHAT and FQNNGV. CDR3 in DNA: TGTGCCAGCACCCGAGACAGGGGAGGGTATGGCTACACCTTC. It translates to CASTRDRGGYGYTF.

This chain joins TRBV29-1 and TRBJ2-1; either TRBD1 or TRBD2 may fit D (6 bases each). This CDR3 region has 14 residues. Germline values: CDR1 SQVTM, CDR2 ANQGSEA. The V end lost 4 bases, the J end lost 4 bases, and 14 bases lay between the germline ends. The CDR3 sequence: CSVVEGGSYNEQFF. DNA of the CDR3: TGCAGCGTTGTGGAGGGGGGCAGTTACAATGAGCAGTTCTTC.

The chain employs TRBV5-6 and TRBJ2-7; D is unclear. V shed 0 bases and J shed 2 bases, with 6 bases lying between them. The germline V gene encodes CDR1 SGHDT and CDR2 YYEEEE. This CDR3 is 13 amino acids long. As DNA, the CDR3 is TGTGCCAGCAGCTTGGTTGACCCCTACGAGCAGTACTTC. It yields the protein CASSLVDPYEQYF.

The chain employs TRBV27 and TRBJ2-1; TRBD2 matches at 13 bases. With 5 bases clipped from V and 4 bases from J, the junction kept 5 bases outside the gene matches. Germline V gene sequence: CDR1 MNHEY, CDR2 SMNVEV (reference sequence). The CDR3 length is 16 residues. The CDR3 is CASSGGLAGIYNEQFF. The CDR3 DNA follows: TGTGCCAGCAGTGGGGGACTAGCGGGAATTTACAATGAGCAGTTCTTC.

The chain couples TRBV7-9 to TRBJ2-7; no firm D call. Trimming removed 5 bases from V and 3 bases from J, with 11 bases in between. The germline V gene has CDR1 SEHNR and CDR2 FQNEAQ (reference sequence). CDR3 length equals 13 residues. The CDR3 loop is CASSKGMNYEQYF. Written as DNA, the CDR3 is TGTGCCAGCAGCAAAGGGATGAACTACGAGCAGTACTTC.

The rearrangement links TRBV4-1 to TRBJ1-3; D ambiguous. The V and J ends lost 2 bases and 0 bases respectively, with 5 bases between them. The CDR3 has 14 amino acids. In germline, CDR1 is MGHRA, CDR2 YSYEKL. The CDR3 loop reads CASSQQRSGNTIYF. The CDR3 DNA reads as TGCGCCAGCAGCCAACAACGCTCTGGAAACACCATATATTTT.

This clone appeared a few times. The chain carries TRBV14 and TRBJ1-3, with unresolved D. Trimming left V 4 bases short and J 0 bases short, with 10 bases between. The CDR3 extends over 15 amino acids. Germline V gives CDR1 SGHDN, CDR2 FVKESK. In DNA, the CDR3 is TGTGCCAGCAGCCGGCCCGGGAACTCTGGAAACACCATATATTTT. Encoded protein: CASSRPGNSGNTIYF. The whole variable domain, filled in from reference TRBV14 and TRBJ1-3, reads EAGVTQFPSHSVIEKGQTVTLRCDPISGHDNLYWYRRVMGKEIKFLLHFVKESKQDESGMPNNRFLAERTGGTYSTLKVQPAELEDSGVYFCASSRPGNSGNTIYFGEGSWLTVV.

The rearrangement joins TRBV28 to TRBJ1-6, with D perhaps TRBD1 (6 bases). This CDR3 is built from 14 residues. From germline, CDR1 is MDHEN and CDR2 SYDVKM. V lost 2 bases and J lost 9, with 11 bases in between. The CDR3 region is CASSLGGAGSPLHF. CDR3 nucleotide sequence: TGTGCCAGCAGTTTAGGGGGCGCAGGTTCACCCCTCCACTTT. The entire variable domain, with the rest obtained from reference TRBV28 and TRBJ1-6, is as follows: DVKVTQSSRYLVKRTGEKVFLECVQDMDHENMFWYRQDPGLGLRLIYFSYDVKMKEKGDIPEGYSVSREKKERFSLILESASTNQTSMYLCASSLGGAGSPLHFGNGTRLTVT.

The chain has TRBV6-6 and TRBJ2-7, with 11 bases fitting TRBD1. The germline V gene has CDR1 MNHNY and CDR2 SVGAGI (reference sequence). V gave up 6 bases and J gave up 6 bases; unmatched junction bases: 4. The CDR3 is 13 amino acids. The CDR3 sequence is CASRSGQGGEQYF. The CDR3 coding sequence is TGTGCCAGCAGGTCGGGACAGGGGGGCGAGCAGTACTTC.

This sequence joins TRBV7-2 and TRBJ1-5, with no clear D. V gave up 1 base and J gave up 4 bases, with 8 bases separating them. Germline V lookup: CDR1 SGHTA, CDR2 FQGNSA. This CDR3 is built from 14 residues. The CDR3 loop reads CASSLVLLNQPQHF. CDR3 nucleotides: TGTGCCAGCAGCTTAGTTCTTTTGAATCAGCCCCAGCATTTT.

The chain combines TRBV6-1 with TRBJ1-1; D not certain. The CDR3 contains 13 residues. CDR1 MNHNS and CDR2 SASEGT come from the germline V gene. V was pared by 2 bases and J by 1 base, with 5 bases between. CDR3 amino acids: CASSEHENTEAFF. The CDR3, as DNA: TGTGCCAGCAGTGAACACGAGAACACTGAAGCTTTCTTT.

The V gene is TRBV18, the J gene TRBJ1-2, with D tentatively TRBD1 (5 bases). The V end was cut by 2 bases, the J end by 4 bases, with 14 bases between. CDR3 length equals 15 residues. The germline gives CDR1 KGHSH, CDR2 LQKENI. The DNA of the CDR3 is TGTGCCAGCTCACCAGGAGGCAGGGTACGCTATGGCTACACCTTC. It yields the protein CASSPGGRVRYGYTF.

The chain joins TRBV18 to TRBJ2-2; the D is unclear. Trimming pared 0 bases from V and 4 bases from J, leaving 9 bases between. This CDR3 contains 15 residues. Looked up from germline, CDR1 is KGHSH and CDR2 is LQKENI. CDR3 amino acids: CASSPPGRRTGELFF. Written as DNA, the CDR3 is TGTGCCAGCTCACCACCGGGCAGACGCACCGGGGAGCTGTTTTTT.

V and J are TRBV18 and TRBJ2-1; TRBD1 aligns across 9 bases. The CDR3 spans 16 residues. Germline V lookup: CDR1 KGHSH, CDR2 LQKENI. With V trimmed by 6 bases and J by 7 bases, 13 bases remained unmatched. CDR3 sequence reads: CASSLNRDRAQNEQFF. CDR3 in DNA: TGTGCCAGCTCCCTAAACCGGGACAGGGCCCAGAATGAGCAGTTCTTC.

The chain recombines TRBV6-1 with TRBJ2-3; 13 bases fit TRBD2. The CDR3 extends over 17 amino acids. Germline CDR1 and CDR2: MNHNS and SASEGT. The trim removed 3 bases at V and 4 bases at J, leaving 7 bases unmatched. The CDR3 loop reads CASSEKRLAGGSDTQYF. The CDR3 coding sequence is TGTGCCAGCAGTGAGAAAAGACTAGCGGGAGGTTCAGATACGCAGTATTTT.

The gene calls are TRBV5-1 and TRBJ1-4, with D perhaps TRBD1 (6 bases). Germline loops: CDR1 SGHRS, CDR2 YFSETQ. Deletions cut 1 base from V and 4 bases from J, with 8 bases between. The CDR3 has 14 amino acids. DNA of the CDR3: TGCGCCAGCAGCTTGACAGGGAATAATGAAAAACTGTTTTTT. It codes for CASSLTGNNEKLFF.

This chain uses TRBV7-6 with TRBJ1-5; D gene unclear. Germline CDR1 is SGHVS and CDR2 is FNYEAQ. The length of the CDR3 is 12 residues. The V and J ends lost 2 bases and 6 bases respectively, with 5 bases between them. The CDR3, as DNA: TGTGCCAGCAGCTTACGGGGTCAGCCCCAGCATTTT. Its translation is CASSLRGQPQHF.

The genes are TRBV7-2 and TRBJ1-1; no clear D. This CDR3 is 14 amino acids long. CDR1 and CDR2 from the germline V gene are SGHTA and FQGNSA. Trimming cost V 5 bases and J 4 bases, with 14 bases left between them. CDR3 sequence reads: CASSQPGRGTEAFF. In nucleotides, the CDR3 is TGTGCCAGCAGCCAACCTGGACGGGGCACTGAAGCTTTCTTT.

The genes are TRBV7-9 and TRBJ1-2; D is possibly TRBD1 (5 bases). Trimming cost V 1 base and J 3 bases, with 9 bases left between them. Germline V gene data show CDR1 as SEHNR and CDR2 as FQNEAQ (reference sequence). The CDR3 contains 14 residues. The CDR3 loop reads CASSLGGADYGYTF. In DNA, the CDR3 is TGTGCCAGCAGCTTAGGCGGGGCGGACTATGGCTACACCTTC.

The CDR3 sequence is CASSRHSGNTIYF. CDR3 DNA: TGTGCCAGCAGCCGACACTCTGGAAACACCATATATTTT. The chain recombines TRBV11-2 with TRBJ1-3; no clear D. This CDR3 is 13 amino acids long. Looked up from germline, CDR1 is SGHAT and CDR2 is FQNNGV. The ends were cut back, 5 bases at V and 0 bases at J, with 5 bases in the middle. The full variable domain, with the rest looked up from reference TRBV11-2 and TRBJ1-3, is EAGVAQSPRYKIIEKRQSVAFWCNPISGHATLYWYQQILGQGPKLLIQFQNNGVVDDSQLPKDRFSAERLKGVDSTLKIQPAKLEDSAVYLCASSRHSGNTIYFGEGSWLTVV.